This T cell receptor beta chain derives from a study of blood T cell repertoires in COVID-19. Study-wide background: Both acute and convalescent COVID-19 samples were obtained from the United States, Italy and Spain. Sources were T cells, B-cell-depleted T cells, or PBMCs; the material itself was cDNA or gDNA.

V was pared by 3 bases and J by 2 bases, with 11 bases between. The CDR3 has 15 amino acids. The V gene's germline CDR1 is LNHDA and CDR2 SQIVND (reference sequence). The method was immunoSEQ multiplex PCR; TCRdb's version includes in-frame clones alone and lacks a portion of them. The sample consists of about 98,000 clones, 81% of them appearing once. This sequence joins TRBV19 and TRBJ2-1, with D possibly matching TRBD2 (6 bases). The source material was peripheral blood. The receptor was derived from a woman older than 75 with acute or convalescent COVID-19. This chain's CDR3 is CASSIGSGPYNEQFF. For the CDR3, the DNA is TGTGCCAGTAGTATCGGTAGCGGACCCTACAATGAGCAGTTCTTC.